This is a list of T cell receptor beta chains from one sample in a study of T cell repertoires in cytomegalovirus infection. The antigens these receptors bind are not known. TCRdb re-called the reads with MiXCR, one entry per CDR3 protein. Of about 920,000 distinct CDR3 sequences detected, about 33% appear once; the ten largest clones hold under 15%. The specimen comprised cultured CD8+ T cells from PBMCs, sampled from culture after CMV antigen stimulation. Receptors originate from a human donor in good health (CMV status not recorded). Some clones in this sample may be carry-over from other donors' samples. Both conserved end residues are part of each CDR3. The order of the fields is clone size, D gene, V gene, J gene, CDR3 length, CDR3 protein, CDR3 DNA. D genes are given only for firm matches. A row's size may be missing; if present it is once, few, many or a size class.

size: NA; D: NA; V: TRBV11-2; J: TRBJ2-1; length: 11; CDR3: CASSLGDGQFF; DNA: TGTGCCAGCAGCCTGGGTGACGGACAGTTCTTC
size: many; D: NA; V: TRBV6-4; J: TRBJ1-1; length: 15; CDR3: CASSDGERSSIKAFF; DNA: TGTGCCAGCAGTGACGGGGAAAGGTCGTCCATTAAAGCTTTCTTT
size: NA; D: NA; V: TRBV19; J: TRBJ1-5; length: 15; CDR3: CASSTTIWENQPQHF; DNA: TGTGCCAGTAGTACGACGATTTGGGAAAATCAGCCCCAGCATTTT
size: NA; D: NA; V: TRBV20-1; J: TRBJ1-2; length: 16; CDR3: CSARDSERGFTYGYTF; DNA: TGCAGTGCTAGAGATTCGGAGAGGGGGTTTACCTATGGCTACACCTTC
size: NA; D: NA; V: TRBV20-1; J: TRBJ1-2; length: 11; CDR3: CSARLDYGYTF; DNA: TGCAGTGCTAGATTGGACTATGGCTACACCTTC
size: NA; D: TRBD2; V: TRBV7-6; J: TRBJ2-3; length: 15; CDR3: CASKGLAGTPDTQYF; DNA: TGTGCCAGCAAAGGACTAGCGGGGACCCCAGATACGCAGTATTTT
size: few; D: TRBD2; V: TRBV7-8; J: TRBJ2-5; length: 16; CDR3: CASSLASSGGPETQYF; DNA: TGTGCCAGCAGCTTAGCGAGTAGCGGGGGCCCAGAGACCCAGTACTTC
size: few; D: TRBD1; V: TRBV7-6; J: TRBJ1-1; length: 14; CDR3: CASSPPGQFAEAFF; DNA: TGTGCCAGCAGCCCCCCGGGACAGTTTGCTGAAGCTTTCTTT
size: NA; D: NA; V: TRBV25-1; J: TRBJ2-2; length: 14; CDR3: CASSGGGAPGELFF; DNA: TGTGCCAGCAGTGGTGGGGGGGCGCCCGGGGAGCTGTTTTTT
size: many; D: NA; V: TRBV11-1; J: TRBJ2-1; length: 14; CDR3: CASSLGGFVNEQFF; DNA: TGTGCCAGCAGCCTAGGGGGTTTTGTGAATGAGCAGTTCTTC
size: NA; D: NA; V: TRBV6-5; J: TRBJ1-5; length: 16; CDR3: CASSPRMRNSNQPQHF; DNA: TGTGCCAGCAGTCCCCGGATGCGTAATAGCAATCAGCCCCAGCATTTT
size: NA; D: NA; V: TRBV6-1; J: TRBJ1-2; length: 16; CDR3: CASSLVGSGLNYGYTF; DNA: TGTGCCAGCAGTTTAGTGGGGTCCGGATTGAACTATGGCTACACCTTC
size: NA; D: TRBD1; V: TRBV19; J: TRBJ2-3; length: 13; CDR3: CATRQGWADTQYF; DNA: TGTGCCACCCGACAGGGGTGGGCAGATACGCAGTATTTT
size: NA; D: NA; V: TRBV19; J: TRBJ2-3; length: 14; CDR3: CASSMGALADTQYF; DNA: TGTGCCAGTTCCATGGGAGCTCTGGCAGATACGCAGTATTTT
size: NA; D: NA; V: TRBV19; J: TRBJ1-1; length: 14; CDR3: CASSKPGRGPEAFF; DNA: TGTGCCAGTAGTAAACCGGGTCGGGGTCCTGAAGCTTTCTTT
size: NA; D: NA; V: TRBV4-3; J: TRBJ2-1; length: 14; CDR3: CASSVRGRYNEQFF; DNA: TGCGCCAGCAGCGTTCGGGGGCGATACAATGAGCAGTTCTTC
size: few; D: TRBD1; V: TRBV20-1; J: TRBJ1-1; length: 14; CDR3: CSAGNDRADTEAFF; DNA: TGCAGTGCTGGAAACGACAGGGCAGACACTGAAGCTTTCTTT
size: few; D: TRBD2; V: TRBV6-1; J: TRBJ2-5; length: 17; CDR3: CASSEPTSGGAQETQYF; DNA: TGTGCCAGCAGTGAGCCAACTAGCGGGGGGGCTCAAGAGACCCAGTACTTC
size: many; D: NA; V: TRBV7-9; J: TRBJ2-7; length: 17; CDR3: CASRSTTGQPDSYEQYF; DNA: TGTGCCAGCAGATCCACCACTGGACAGCCTGACTCCTACGAGCAGTACTTC
size: few; D: NA; V: TRBV7-9; J: TRBJ1-1; length: 14; CDR3: CASSLAYSATEAFF; DNA: TGTGCCAGCAGCTTAGCTTATTCGGCCACTGAAGCTTTCTTT
size: NA; D: NA; V: TRBV9; J: TRBJ2-5; length: 15; CDR3: CASSVGRQLQETQYF; DNA: TGTGCCAGCAGCGTAGGTCGGCAGCTCCAAGAGACCCAGTACTTC
size: NA; D: TRBD1; V: TRBV6-6; J: TRBJ2-1; length: 16; CDR3: CASSPRTGAYYNEQFF; DNA: TGTGCCAGCAGTCCAAGGACAGGGGCTTACTACAATGAGCAGTTCTTC
size: NA; D: NA; V: TRBV6-6; J: TRBJ2-1; length: 17; CDR3: CASSYSSRSGANNEQFF; DNA: TGTGCCAGCAGTTACAGTAGTCGGAGTGGAGCTAACAATGAGCAGTTCTTC
size: NA; D: TRBD2; V: TRBV4-1; J: TRBJ2-3; length: 16; CDR3: CASSQQAGKSTDTQYF; DNA: TGCGCCAGCAGCCAACAAGCGGGGAAGAGCACAGATACGCAGTATTTT
size: NA; D: TRBD2; V: TRBV7-3; J: TRBJ2-5; length: 12; CDR3: CASSPGEGTQYF; DNA: TGTGCCAGCAGCCCGGGGGAGGGGACCCAGTACTTC
size: few; D: NA; V: TRBV7-2; J: TRBJ1-1; length: 12; CDR3: CASNPFDTEAFF; DNA: TGTGCCAGCAACCCCTTTGACACTGAAGCTTTCTTT
size: few; D: NA; V: TRBV7-9; J: TRBJ2-4; length: 20; CDR3: CASSMWGVPTSRDAKNIQYF; DNA: TGTGCCAGCAGCATGTGGGGAGTTCCTACAAGTCGTGATGCCAAAAACATTCAGTACTTC
size: few; D: NA; V: TRBV4-1; J: TRBJ2-5; length: 15; CDR3: CASSQDRGLQETQYF; DNA: TGCGCCAGCAGCCAAGATAGGGGTCTACAAGAGACCCAGTACTTC
size: NA; D: TRBD2; V: TRBV14; J: TRBJ2-1; length: 16; CDR3: CASSQAFGLAVPEQFF; DNA: TGTGCCAGCAGCCAAGCTTTCGGACTAGCGGTTCCTGAGCAGTTCTTC
size: NA; D: TRBD1; V: TRBV27; J: TRBJ1-1; length: 15; CDR3: CASKLGTGSYTEAFF; DNA: TGTGCCAGCAAGTTGGGGACAGGGTCTTACACTGAAGCTTTCTTT
size: NA; D: NA; V: TRBV7-9; J: TRBJ2-2; length: 19; CDR3: CASSLARELQRTNTGELFF; DNA: TGTGCCAGCAGCTTAGCCCGGGAGCTCCAGCGGACGAACACCGGGGAGCTGTTTTTT
size: NA; D: NA; V: TRBV19; J: TRBJ2-3; length: 13; CDR3: CASSMWGTDTQYF; DNA: TGTGCCAGTAGTATGTGGGGCACAGATACGCAGTATTTT
size: NA; D: NA; V: TRBV12-3/TRBV12-4; J: TRBJ1-1; length: 13; CDR3: CASSPTLPPEAFF; DNA: TGTGCCAGCAGCCCCACCCTACCTCCTGAAGCTTTCTTT
size: few; D: NA; V: TRBV6-1; J: TRBJ2-1; length: 15; CDR3: CASSVPRGGYNEQFF; DNA: TGTGCCAGCAGTGTCCCCAGAGGCGGTTACAATGAGCAGTTCTTC
size: few; D: NA; V: TRBV29-1; J: TRBJ2-1; length: 12; CDR3: CSVEDSYNEQFF; DNA: TGCAGCGTTGAGGACAGTTACAATGAGCAGTTCTTC
size: NA; D: NA; V: TRBV25-1; J: TRBJ2-3; length: 15; CDR3: CASSDGRMHTDTQYF; DNA: TGTGCCAGCAGTGATGGGCGTATGCACACAGATACGCAGTATTTT
size: many; D: NA; V: TRBV7-8; J: TRBJ1-2; length: 16; CDR3: CASSLNQGRADYGYTF; DNA: TGTGCCAGCAGCTTGAACCAGGGCAGGGCAGACTATGGCTACACCTTC
size: few; D: TRBD2; V: TRBV15; J: TRBJ2-5; length: 14; CDR3: CAIATSGAQETQYF; DNA: TGTGCCATTGCGACTAGCGGGGCTCAAGAGACCCAGTACTTC
size: few; D: TRBD2; V: TRBV7-9; J: TRBJ2-3; length: 11; CDR3: CARGGPDTQYF; DNA: TGTGCCCGGGGGGGCCCCGATACGCAGTATTTT
size: few; D: TRBD1; V: TRBV28; J: TRBJ1-2; length: 15; CDR3: CASWPTGGSGNGYTF; DNA: TGTGCCAGCTGGCCGACAGGGGGCTCCGGGAACGGCTACACCTTC